The rows below give T cell receptor beta chains drawn from one sample of a study of blood T cell repertoires in COVID-19. Data came from immunoSEQ multiplex PCR; TCRdb stores just in-frame clones and leaves some out. Of around 110,000 clones in the sample, about four fifths were seen once. The sample comprised PBMCs or T cells enriched from blood (not recorded which). These receptors all come from a woman between 25 and 40 years old who had recovered from COVID-19. CDR3s include the opening cysteine and the closing phenylalanine or tryptophan. Each record gives: D gene, J gene, V gene, clone size, CDR3 protein, CDR3 DNA. D genes are given only for firm matches. Clone size, where shown, is once, few, many, or a class for clones that have expanded.

TRBD1 | TRBJ2-3 | TRBV5-4 | . | CASSLRGGPDTQYF | TGTGCCAGCAGCTTACGAGGGGGCCCAGATACGCAGTATTTT
. | TRBJ1-2 | TRBV5-4 | . | CASTSFGAGGYTF | TGTGCCAGCACATCCTTTGGGGCTGGTGGCTACACCTTC
. | TRBJ2-7 | TRBV6-2/TRBV6-3 | . | CASSYSSRGTSSYEQYF | TGTGCCAGCAGTTATAGCTCCCGGGGTACCTCCTCCTACGAGCAGTACTTC
TRBD1 | TRBJ2-3 | TRBV5-1 | . | CASSSGQGLDTQYF | TGCGCCAGCAGCTCCGGACAGGGTTTAGATACGCAGTATTTT
TRBD1 | TRBJ2-6 | TRBV28 | . | CATTRDRGLSGANVLTF | TGTGCCACTACCCGGGACAGGGGCCTCTCTGGGGCCAACGTCCTGACTTTC
. | TRBJ1-4 | TRBV27 | . | CASSPYSDPNEKLFF | TGTGCCAGCAGTCCATACAGTGATCCTAATGAAAAACTGTTTTTT
TRBD2 | TRBJ2-7 | TRBV7-3 | . | CASSLRLAGPYEQYF | TGTGCCAGCAGCTTAAGGTTAGCGGGGCCCTACGAGCAGTACTTC
. | TRBJ1-2 | TRBV28 | . | CASSSSNYGYTF | TGTGCCAGCAGTTCATCTAACTATGGCTACACCTTC
. | TRBJ1-5 | TRBV10-3 | . | CAISEPRRPSRQPQHF | TGTGCCATCAGTGAGCCCCGGCGGCCGTCACGGCAGCCCCAGCATTTT
. | TRBJ2-1 | TRBV5-1 | . | CASSRGGDSNEQFF | TGCGCCAGCAGCCGAGGTGGAGATAGCAATGAGCAGTTCTTC
. | TRBJ2-1 | TRBV10-3 | once | CAISEQGIGQFF | TGTGCCATCAGTGAACAGGGTATTGGGCAGTTCTTC
TRBD1 | TRBJ2-5 | TRBV7-2 | once | CATKTGTGYTETQYF | TGTGCCACCAAAACCGGGACAGGGTATACAGAGACCCAGTACTTC
. | TRBJ2-2 | TRBV5-6 | . | CASSLGTGVNTGELFF | TGTGCCAGCAGCTTGGGTACGGGGGTGAACACCGGGGAGCTGTTTTTT
TRBD2 | TRBJ2-7 | TRBV9 | . | CASSVGLAGEEYF | TGTGCCAGCAGCGTAGGATTAGCGGGAGAGGAGTACTTC
. | TRBJ2-1 | TRBV6-5 | few | CASSYSIEDNEQFF | TGTGCCAGCAGTTACTCGATTGAGGACAATGAGCAGTTCTTC
TRBD1 | TRBJ1-1 | TRBV27 | . | CASSRQGARTEAFF | TGTGCCAGCAGCCGACAGGGGGCGCGTACTGAAGCTTTCTTT
. | TRBJ1-5 | TRBV29-1 | . | CSAAEEAMGQPQHF | TGCAGCGCGGCAGAAGAGGCGATGGGTCAGCCCCAGCATTTT
. | TRBJ1-2 | TRBV9 | . | CASSVDPGEGYTF | TGTGCCAGCAGCGTAGATCCAGGGGAGGGCTACACCTTC
TRBD1 | TRBJ2-7 | TRBV30 | few | CAWRNPLGTGVYEQYF | TGTGCCTGGAGGAACCCCTTAGGGACAGGGGTTTACGAGCAGTACTTC
. | TRBJ1-4 | TRBV19 | . | CASSIGAAAGEKLFF | TGTGCCAGTAGTATAGGCGCGGCGGCCGGGGAAAAACTGTTTTTT
. | TRBJ1-1 | TRBV28 | . | CASRIWSNTEAFF | TGTGCCAGCAGAATATGGAGTAACACTGAAGCTTTCTTT
. | TRBJ1-4 | TRBV7-6 | . | CASSLFSGGGTGEKLFF | TGTGCCAGCAGCTTATTCAGTGGGGGGGGGACCGGAGAAAAACTGTTTTTT
. | TRBJ2-1 | TRBV28 | . | CASRDTGVVAYNEQFF | TGTGCCAGCAGGGACACGGGGGTCGTGGCGTACAATGAGCAGTTCTTC
. | TRBJ1-1 | TRBV28 | few | CASSLDPEMNTEAFF | TGTGCCAGCAGTTTAGATCCGGAGATGAACACTGAAGCTTTCTTT
TRBD1 | TRBJ1-5 | TRBV29-1 | . | CSVAPGTGNLYSNQPQHF | TGCAGCGTTGCCCCCGGGACAGGGAACCTTTATAGCAATCAGCCCCAGCATTTT
. | TRBJ2-7 | TRBV3-1/TRBV3-2 | . | CASSHRFLVAEQYF | TGTGCCAGCAGCCACAGATTTCTAGTTGCCGAGCAGTACTTC
TRBD2 | TRBJ2-1 | TRBV12-5 | . | CASAPFSGTYNEQFF | TGTGCTAGTGCCCCGTTTAGCGGGACCTACAATGAGCAGTTCTTC
. | TRBJ2-7 | TRBV6-5 | few | CASSYSGRDTPKYF | TGTGCCAGCAGTTACTCCGGAAGAGACACCCCTAAGTACTTC
TRBD2 | TRBJ2-1 | TRBV12-3/TRBV12-4 | . | CASRAGLANEQFF | TGTGCCAGCAGGGCGGGACTAGCAAATGAGCAGTTCTTC
TRBD1 | TRBJ2-3 | TRBV5-6 | . | CASSWDRNTDTQYF | TGTGCCAGCAGCTGGGACAGAAACACAGATACGCAGTATTTT
. | TRBJ1-1 | TRBV25-1 | . | CASSEYGRVQAFF | TGTGCCAGCAGTGAATACGGGAGGGTTCAAGCTTTCTTT
. | TRBJ2-3 | TRBV6-1 | few | CASSEIGGEGADTQYF | TGTGCCAGCAGTGAAATCGGGGGAGAAGGCGCAGATACGCAGTATTTT
TRBD2 | TRBJ2-7 | TRBV3-1/TRBV3-2 | . | CASRPKGLAGGPYEQYF | TGTGCCAGCAGACCTAAGGGCCTAGCGGGAGGGCCGTACGAGCAGTACTTC
TRBD1 | TRBJ1-2 | TRBV9 | . | CASSVLTGLHGYTF | TGTGCCAGCAGCGTTTTGACAGGGTTACATGGCTACACCTTC
TRBD1 | TRBJ1-2 | TRBV28 | . | CASTAGQSRLYGYTF | TGTGCCAGCACTGCGGGACAGTCACGTTTATATGGCTACACCTTC
TRBD2 | TRBJ2-7 | TRBV18 | . | CASSPGTSGTLEQYF | TGTGCCAGCTCACCTGGGACTAGCGGGACCTTGGAGCAGTACTTC
. | TRBJ2-7 | TRBV15 | . | CATSRDKRAYEQYF | TGTGCCACCAGCAGAGACAAAAGAGCCTACGAGCAGTACTTC
. | TRBJ1-2 | TRBV9 | once | CASSQGRDPEPYGYTF | TGTGCCAGCAGCCAGGGGAGGGATCCGGAACCTTATGGCTACACCTTC
TRBD1 | TRBJ2-2 | TRBV6-2/TRBV6-3 | . | CASSWAGTGNTGELFF | TGTGCCAGCAGTTGGGCCGGGACAGGGAACACCGGGGAGCTGTTTTTT